A single sample gave rise to the 25 T cell receptor beta chains below, sequenced in a study of molecular identifiers for immune sequencing clone quantification. TCRdb reprocessed the PCR reads via MiXCR and lists one record per CDR3 protein. The table has around 460,000 distinct CDR3 sequences, around 23% seen once. Material: naive CD8+ T cells from blood, with Jurkat cell RNA spiked in. Sample subset: FACS-sorted CD8+CD4-CCR7+CD45RA+ naive T cells. Receptors originate from a human donor in good health. Some libraries in this study had Jurkat cell RNA spiked in.

This clonotype was counted between two and nine times. This chain links TRBV4-3 with TRBJ2-2, with D unclear. The CDR3 length is 18 residues. Trimming took 3 bases from V and 0 from J, leaving 17 bases between them. Germline CDR1 reads LGHNA; CDR2 reads YSLEER. In DNA form, the CDR3 reads TGCGCCAGCAGCCATAAGCACCTAGGATTGGCGAACACCGGGGAGCTGTTTTTT. Protein sequence: CASSHKHLGLANTGELFF.

Details on this clonotype: A much larger clone is a single base away; this may be a read error. The chain carries TRBV4-3 and TRBJ2-7; tentatively, D is TRBD2 (6 bases). This CDR3 has 15 residues. CDR1 is LGHNA and CDR2 is YSLEER in the germline V gene. CDR3 DNA sequence: TGCGCCAGCAGCTCGAGGTGGGGGGAGTTCTACGAGCGGTACTTC. Amino acids: CASSSRWGEFYERYF.

This clonotype was seen a handful of times. The gene calls are TRBV5-1 and TRBJ2-1, with D uncertain. The germline V and J ends were trimmed by 6 bases and 6 bases, with 16 bases remaining between them. Germline-derived CDR1 and CDR2 are SGHRS and YFSETQ. This CDR3 is 14 amino acids long. This chain's CDR3 is CASNYGPAGNEQFF. CDR3 DNA: TGCGCCAGCAACTATGGACCGGCCGGCAATGAGCAGTTCTTC.

V is TRBV5-1 and J is TRBJ2-5; weak D call: TRBD2 (6 bases). This CDR3 contains 16 residues. V lost 3 bases and J lost 5, with 20 bases in between. The germline CDR1 and CDR2 sequences are SGHRS and YFSETQ. In nucleotides, the CDR3 is TGCGCCAGCAGCTCGACCGGGACTGCTGCCGGGGAGACCCAGTACTTC. Protein product: CASSSTGTAAGETQYF.

The chain links TRBV29-1 to TRBJ2-1; tentatively, D is TRBD1 or TRBD2 (5 bases each). The CDR3 is made up of 13 amino acids. V lost 4 bases, J lost 3 bases, and 10 bases lay in between. Germline V gene sequence: CDR1 SQVTM, CDR2 ANQGSEA. CDR3 coding DNA: TGCAGCGTTGCCAGGGAGAACTACAATGAGCAGTTCTTC. Residues: CSVARENYNEQFF.

With regard to this clonotype: The junction departs from germline at one end; a sequencing error may be responsible. The CDR3 nucleotides read TGTGCCAGCAGATACTGGACAGGGAGTATGAACACTGAAGCTTTCTTT. Protein sequence: CASRYWTGSMNTEAFF. The chain is built from TRBV6-2 or TRBV6-3 and TRBJ1-1; 8 bases are a match to TRBD1. Germline values: CDR1 MNHEY, CDR2 SVGEGT. This CDR3 region has 16 residues.

This clonotype was recorded many times. The chain combines TRBV28 with TRBJ1-1; 9 nucleotides align to TRBD1. Germline CDR1 and CDR2: MDHEN and SYDVKM. CDR3 length: 16 amino acids. V was clipped by 2 bases and J by 3 bases; unmatched bases: 7. CDR3 amino acids: CASSLRGRDRDTEAFF. The CDR3 DNA reads TGTGCCAGCAGTTTAAGGGGCCGGGACAGGGACACTGAAGCTTTCTTT. The variable domain in full, completed from reference TRBV28 and TRBJ1-1, reads DVKVTQSSRYLVKRTGEKVFLECVQDMDHENMFWYRQDPGLGLRLIYFSYDVKMKEKGDIPEGYSVSREKKERFSLILESASTNQTSMYLCASSLRGRDRDTEAFFGQGTRLTVV.

The V and J genes are TRBV19 and TRBJ2-3, with 9 bases aligning to TRBD1. Looked up from germline, CDR1 is LNHDA and CDR2 is SQIVND (reference sequence). V lost 4 bases to trimming and J lost 3 bases; unmatched junction nucleotides: 5. The CDR3 is 15 amino acids. The CDR3 reads CASSTRDRATDTQYF. The CDR3 region has the DNA TGTGCCAGTAGTACCCGGGACAGGGCTACAGATACGCAGTATTTT.

This clonotype was detected only a few times. The chain carries TRBV27 and TRBJ2-1; D is undetermined. The germline V gene has CDR1 MNHEY and CDR2 SMNVEV (reference sequence). Trimming left V 5 bases short and J 2 bases short, with 7 bases between. The CDR3 covers 13 residues. The CDR3 loop is CASSVLAYNEQFF. In DNA form, the CDR3 reads TGTGCCAGCAGTGTGCTAGCCTACAATGAGCAGTTCTTC.

Concerning this clonotype: A junction boundary mismatches the germline segment, possibly from a read error. The V call is TRBV29-1, the J call TRBJ1-2; 9 bases fit TRBD1. Germline V gene lookup returns CDR1 SQVTM and CDR2 ANQGSEA. The CDR3 has 14 residues. The CDR3 DNA reads TGCAGCGTTGAGGCTGGTACAGGGGGCGATGGCTACGCCTTC. Its translation is CSVEAGTGGDGYAF. The variable domain in full, completed from reference TRBV29-1 and TRBJ1-2, reads SAVISQKPSRDICQRGTSLTIQCQVDSQVTMMFWYRQQPGQSLTLIATANQGSEATYESGFVIDKFPISRPNLTFSTLTVSNMSPEDSSIYLCSVEAGTGGDGYAFGSGTRLTVV.

This clonotype was found many times. J is TRBJ2-7 and V is TRBV5-5, with TRBD1 matching over 7 bases. Unmatched junction bases numbered 8, after V lost 6 bases and J lost 2 bases. The germline V gene encodes CDR1 SGHKS and CDR2 YYEKEE (reference sequence). The CDR3 is made up of 14 amino acids. The CDR3 DNA sequence: TGTGCCAGCACCACCGAGGGGACAGCCTACGAGCAGTACTTC. Residues: CASTTEGTAYEQYF.

This clonotype was observed a few times. V gene TRBV27 combines with J gene TRBJ2-7; 10 positions agree with TRBD1. Trimming at V came to 7 bases and at J to 0 bases, leaving 6 bases not matched to a gene. In germline, CDR1 is MNHEY, CDR2 SMNVEV (reference sequence). The CDR3 consists of 15 residues. The CDR3 DNA sequence: TGTGCCAGCACGAGAGGGACAGGGGCCTCCTACGAGCAGTACTTC. It is translated as CASTRGTGASYEQYF.

The chain carries TRBV4-3 and TRBJ2-5; the D is unclear. The CDR3 length is 16 residues. Germline V gene sequence: CDR1 LGHNA, CDR2 YSLEER. V dropped 0 bases and J dropped 2 bases, with 13 bases sitting between them. In nucleotides, the CDR3 is TGCGCCAGCAGCCAAGATCGGCAGGTGGGGCAAGAGACCCAGTACTTC. Its translation: CASSQDRQVGQETQYF.

This clonotype was seen many times. The chain joins TRBV4-3 to TRBJ2-3; perhaps TRBD1 as D (6 bases). The ends were cut back, 1 base at V and 2 bases at J, with 13 bases in the middle. CDR1 LGHNA and CDR2 YSLEER come from the germline V gene. The CDR3 consists of 16 residues. This CDR3 is CASSQGQGLDTDTQYF. DNA for the CDR3: TGCGCCAGCAGCCAAGGGCAGGGGCTCGACACAGATACGCAGTATTTT.

A remark on this clonotype: A much larger clone sits a single nucleotide away, making a read error possible. The chain carries TRBV4-2 and TRBJ1-5, with unresolved D. Per the germline V gene, CDR1 is LGHNA and CDR2 is YNFKEQ. The CDR3 loop spans 13 amino acids. CDR3 residues: CASSQESNPPQHF. The CDR3 nucleotides are TGTGCCAGCAGCCAAGAGAGCAATCCGCCCCAGCATTTT.

In regard to this clonotype: This may arise from a read error, as a much more abundant clone is one base away. J is TRBJ2-5 and V is TRBV6-5; 11 positions match TRBD1. Germline CDR1 and CDR2: MNHEY and SVGAGI. The CDR3 totals 15 residues. The CDR3 spells CAGRTRTGGAETQYF. The CDR3 DNA follows: TGTGCCGGCAGGACAAGGACAGGGGGCGCTGAGACCCAGTACTTC.

This clonotype was recorded a few times. The V call is TRBV5-1, the J call TRBJ2-4; D remains unclear. CDR1 is SGHRS and CDR2 is YFSETQ in the germline V gene. V was cut by 5 bases and J by 8 bases, with 14 bases left in between. This CDR3 is built from 13 residues. CDR3 bases: TGCGCCAGCAGGGCCGCCTCTGGGGACATTCAGTACTTC. Translated, it gives CASRAASGDIQYF.

The genes are TRBV3-1 and TRBJ1-1, with TRBD1 matching over 9 bases. With V trimmed by 4 bases and J by 4 bases, 13 bases remained unmatched. Germline-derived CDR1 and CDR2 are LGHDT and YNNKEL (reference sequence). There are 17 residues in the CDR3. The CDR3 DNA reads as TGTGCCAGCAGCCGGTTCCGGGACAGGGTTCAGGCCACTGAAGCTTTCTTT. This codes for CASSRFRDRVQATEAFF.

This clonotype was counted ten times or more. The V gene is TRBV5-1, the J gene TRBJ2-3, with D maybe TRBD2 (6 bases). The CDR3 length is 15 residues. CDR1 and CDR2 (germline): SGHRS, YFSETQ. V gave up 4 bases and J gave up 4 bases, with 16 bases separating them. Here the CDR3 reads CASSPGKSSADTQYF. CDR3 sequence (DNA): TGCGCCAGCAGCCCCGGGAAATCTAGCGCAGATACGCAGTATTTT.

This clonotype came up many times. The chain is built from TRBV4-1 and TRBJ2-6; no clear D. With 4 bases removed from V and 2 bases from J, the gap between germline ends came to 9 bases. The CDR3 consists of 15 residues. Germline values: CDR1 MGHRA, CDR2 YSYEKL. CDR3 bases: TGCGCCAGCAGCCTCCGGCTGCCTGGGGCCAACGTCCTGACTTTC. Translating gives CASSLRLPGANVLTF.

At least ten counts were recorded for this clonotype. V is TRBV7-9 and J is TRBJ2-2; D ambiguous. The CDR3 is made up of 15 amino acids. V lost 3 bases to trimming and J lost 1 base, with 9 bases between them. Germline CDR1 and CDR2: SEHNR and FQNEAQ (reference sequence). The CDR3 nucleotides read TGTGCCAGCAGCTTCCCGATGAAGAACACCGGGGAGCTGTTTTTT. Translating it yields CASSFPMKNTGELFF.

CDR3 nucleotide sequence: TGTGCCAGCAGTTACTCGCTAGCGGGAGCCACAGATACGCAGTATTTT. It translates to CASSYSLAGATDTQYF. The V call is TRBV6-5, the J call TRBJ2-3, with 10 bases matching TRBD2. This CDR3 is built from 16 residues. With V trimmed by 0 bases and J by 2 bases, 2 bases remained unmatched. Germline V gene data show CDR1 as MNHEY and CDR2 as SVGAGI.

A note on this clonotype: One junction end does not reproduce the germline sequence, and a read error may be involved. The chain has TRBV7-9 and TRBJ1-4, with 7 bases lining up with TRBD1. The V gene's germline CDR1 is SEHNR and CDR2 FQNEAQ (reference sequence). This CDR3 has 20 residues. CDR3 DNA sequence: TGTGCCAGCAGCTCGAAGCGTGGGACAGCCGGAACGTCAACTAGTGAAAAACTGTTTTTT. This codes for CASSSKRGTAGTSTSEKLFF.

The chain uses TRBV5-4 and TRBJ2-7; 7 bases line up with TRBD1. CDR3 length: 15 residues. The germline V gene encodes CDR1 SGHNT and CDR2 YYREEE (reference sequence). Trimming cost V 4 bases and J 3 bases; bases outside gene matches: 10. CDR3: CASSPSRDSYYEQYF. The CDR3 bases are TGTGCCAGCAGCCCATCCCGGGACAGCTACTACGAGCAGTACTTC.

This clonotype was seen repeatedly, ten times or more. The rearrangement links TRBV20-1 to TRBJ2-3; 12 positions match TRBD2. The CDR3 length is 18 residues. Trimming cost V 0 bases and J 6 bases; bases outside gene matches: 13. From germline, CDR1 is DFQATT and CDR2 SNEGSKA (reference sequence). For the CDR3, the DNA is TGCAGTGCTAGAGATTATACTAGCGGGGGGAAGCCCGGGGATACGCAGTATTTT. Amino acids: CSARDYTSGGKPGDTQYF.